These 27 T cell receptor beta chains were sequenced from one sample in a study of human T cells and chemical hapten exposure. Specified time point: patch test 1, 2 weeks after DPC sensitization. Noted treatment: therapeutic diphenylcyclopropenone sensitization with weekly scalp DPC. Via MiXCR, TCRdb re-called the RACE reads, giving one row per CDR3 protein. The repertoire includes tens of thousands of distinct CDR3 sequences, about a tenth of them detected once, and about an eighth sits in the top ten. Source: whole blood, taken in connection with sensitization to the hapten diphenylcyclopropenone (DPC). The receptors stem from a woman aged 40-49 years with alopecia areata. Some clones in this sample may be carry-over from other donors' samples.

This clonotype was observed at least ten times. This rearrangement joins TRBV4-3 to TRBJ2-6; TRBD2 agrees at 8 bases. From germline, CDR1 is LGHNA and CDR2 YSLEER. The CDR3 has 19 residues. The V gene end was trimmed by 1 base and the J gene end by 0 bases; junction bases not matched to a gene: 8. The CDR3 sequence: CASSQVKRGTFSGANVLTF. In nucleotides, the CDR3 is TGCGCCAGCAGCCAAGTTAAGCGGGGGACTTTCTCTGGGGCCAACGTCCTGACTTTC.

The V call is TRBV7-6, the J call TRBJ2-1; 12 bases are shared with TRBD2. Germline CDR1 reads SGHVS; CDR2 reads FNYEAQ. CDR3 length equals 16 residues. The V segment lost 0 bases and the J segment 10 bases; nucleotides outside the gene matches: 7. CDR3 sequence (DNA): TGTGCCAGCAGCTTAGCGCCTAGCGGGGGGGCCGGAGAGCAGTTCTTC. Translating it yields CASSLAPSGGAGEQFF.

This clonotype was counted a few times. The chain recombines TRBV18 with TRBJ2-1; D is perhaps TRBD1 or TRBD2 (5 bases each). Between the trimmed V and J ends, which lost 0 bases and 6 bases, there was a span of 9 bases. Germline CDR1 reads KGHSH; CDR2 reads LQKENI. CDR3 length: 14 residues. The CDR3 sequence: CASSPPGDGNEQFF. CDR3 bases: TGTGCCAGCTCACCACCGGGGGACGGCAATGAGCAGTTCTTC. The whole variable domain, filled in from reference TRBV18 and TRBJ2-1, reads NAGVMQNPRHLVRRRGQEARLRCSPMKGHSHVYWYRQLPEEGLKFMVYLQKENIIDESGMPKERFSAEFPKEGPSILRIQQVVRGDSAAYFCASSPPGDGNEQFFGPGTRLTVL.

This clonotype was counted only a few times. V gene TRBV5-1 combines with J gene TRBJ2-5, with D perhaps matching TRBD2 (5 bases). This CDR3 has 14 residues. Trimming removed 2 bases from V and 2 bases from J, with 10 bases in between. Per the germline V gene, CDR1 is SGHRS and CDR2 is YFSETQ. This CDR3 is CASSLWTLQETQYF. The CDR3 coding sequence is TGCGCCAGCAGCTTATGGACTTTACAAGAGACCCAGTACTTC.

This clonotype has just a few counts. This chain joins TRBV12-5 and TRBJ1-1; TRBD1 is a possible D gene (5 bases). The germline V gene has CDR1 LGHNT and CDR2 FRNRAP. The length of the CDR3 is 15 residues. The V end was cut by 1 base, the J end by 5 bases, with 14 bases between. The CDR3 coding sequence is TGTGCTAGTGGTTTGGCCGGGGGGTCTCGAACTGAAGCTTTCTTT. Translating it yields CASGLAGGSRTEAFF.

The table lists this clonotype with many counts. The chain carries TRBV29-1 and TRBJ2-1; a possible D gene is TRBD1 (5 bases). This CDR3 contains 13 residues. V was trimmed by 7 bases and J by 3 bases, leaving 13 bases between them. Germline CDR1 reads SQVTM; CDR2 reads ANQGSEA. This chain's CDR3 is CSAGGRDYNEQFF. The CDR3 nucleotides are TGCAGCGCAGGTGGCAGGGACTACAATGAGCAGTTCTTC.

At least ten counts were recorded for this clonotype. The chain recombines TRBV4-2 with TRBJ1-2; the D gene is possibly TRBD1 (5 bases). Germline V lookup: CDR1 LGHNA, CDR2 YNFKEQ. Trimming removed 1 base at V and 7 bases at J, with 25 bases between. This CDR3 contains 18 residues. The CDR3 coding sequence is TGTGCCAGCAGCCAAGGGATGCTTAGGGCCAGGGCAACGACTGGCTACACCTTC. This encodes CASSQGMLRARATTGYTF.

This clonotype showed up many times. This chain's CDR3 is CASTGSQGLNSPLHF. In nucleotides, the CDR3 is TGTGCCAGCACGGGCTCCCAGGGGCTTAATTCACCCCTCCACTTT. The gene calls are TRBV3-1 and TRBJ1-6; D might be TRBD1 (6 bases). This CDR3 is built from 15 residues. Germline V lookup: CDR1 LGHDT, CDR2 YNNKEL (reference sequence). Trimming removed 7 bases at V and 6 bases at J, with 16 bases between.

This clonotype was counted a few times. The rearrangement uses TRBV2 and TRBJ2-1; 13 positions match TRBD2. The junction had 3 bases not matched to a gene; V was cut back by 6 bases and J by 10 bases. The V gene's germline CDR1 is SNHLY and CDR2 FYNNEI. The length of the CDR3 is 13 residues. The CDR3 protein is CASSSLAGGEQFF. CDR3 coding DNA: TGTGCCAGCAGCTCACTAGCGGGGGGGGAGCAGTTCTTC.

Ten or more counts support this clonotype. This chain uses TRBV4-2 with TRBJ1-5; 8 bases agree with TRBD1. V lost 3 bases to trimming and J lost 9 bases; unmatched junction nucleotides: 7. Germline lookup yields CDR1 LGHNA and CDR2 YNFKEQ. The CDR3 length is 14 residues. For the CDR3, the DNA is TGTGCCAGCAGCCATCGTGGACAGGGCTCGCCCCAGCATTTT. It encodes CASSHRGQGSPQHF.

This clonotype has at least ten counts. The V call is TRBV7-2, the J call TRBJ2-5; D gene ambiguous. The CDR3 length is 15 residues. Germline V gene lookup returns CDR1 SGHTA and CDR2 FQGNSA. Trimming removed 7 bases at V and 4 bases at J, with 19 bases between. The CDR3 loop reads CASTRVRLTGETQYF. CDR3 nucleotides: TGTGCCAGCACCAGAGTCCGGCTAACCGGAGAGACCCAGTACTTC.

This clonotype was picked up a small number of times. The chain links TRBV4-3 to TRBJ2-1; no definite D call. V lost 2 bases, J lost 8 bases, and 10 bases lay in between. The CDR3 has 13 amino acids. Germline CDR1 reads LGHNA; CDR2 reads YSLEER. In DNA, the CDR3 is TGCGCCAGCAGCCAACGGACGGGCGATGAGCAGTTCTTC. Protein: CASSQRTGDEQFF.

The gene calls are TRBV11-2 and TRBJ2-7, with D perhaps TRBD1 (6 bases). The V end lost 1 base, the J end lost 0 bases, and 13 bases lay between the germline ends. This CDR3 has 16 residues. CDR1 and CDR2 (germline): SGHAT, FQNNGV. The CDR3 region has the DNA TGTGCCAGCAGCTTAGCAGTGGGACACCTCTCCTACGAGCAGTACTTC. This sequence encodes CASSLAVGHLSYEQYF.

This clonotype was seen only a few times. In DNA, the CDR3 is TGTGCCAGCAGTTACTCGGTATCGAAACAGGGATCTGGCTACACCTTC. Its translation is CASSYSVSKQGSGYTF. The rearrangement uses TRBV6-2 or TRBV6-3 and TRBJ1-2; TRBD1 might be the D (6 bases). This CDR3 has 16 residues. CDR1 is MNHEY, CDR2 SVGEGT, per germline. V dropped 0 bases and J dropped 7 bases, with 18 bases sitting between them.

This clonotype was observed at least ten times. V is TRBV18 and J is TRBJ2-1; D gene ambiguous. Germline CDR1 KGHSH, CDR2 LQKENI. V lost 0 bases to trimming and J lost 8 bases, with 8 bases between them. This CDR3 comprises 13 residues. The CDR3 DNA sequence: TGTGCCAGCTCACCACCTAACCCGGATGAGCAGTTCTTC. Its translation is CASSPPNPDEQFF.

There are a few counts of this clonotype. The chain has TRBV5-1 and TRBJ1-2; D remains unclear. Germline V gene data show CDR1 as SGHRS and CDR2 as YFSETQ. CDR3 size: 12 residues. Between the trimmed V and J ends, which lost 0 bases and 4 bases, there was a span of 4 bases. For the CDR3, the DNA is TGCGCCAGCAGCTTGGAGGGCTATGGCTACACCTTC. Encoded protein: CASSLEGYGYTF.

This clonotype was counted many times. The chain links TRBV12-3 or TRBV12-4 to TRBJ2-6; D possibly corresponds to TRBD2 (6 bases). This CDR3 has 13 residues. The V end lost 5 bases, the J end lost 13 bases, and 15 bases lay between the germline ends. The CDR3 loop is CASSPGPGRVLTF. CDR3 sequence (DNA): TGTGCCAGCAGTCCCGGTCCAGGGAGGGTCCTGACTTTC.

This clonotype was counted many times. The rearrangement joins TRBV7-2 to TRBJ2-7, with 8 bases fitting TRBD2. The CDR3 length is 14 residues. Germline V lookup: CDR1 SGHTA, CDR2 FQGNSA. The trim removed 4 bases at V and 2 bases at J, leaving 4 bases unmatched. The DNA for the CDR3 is TGTGCCAGCAGCTCTGGACTAGCCACCTACGAGCAGTACTTC. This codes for CASSSGLATYEQYF.

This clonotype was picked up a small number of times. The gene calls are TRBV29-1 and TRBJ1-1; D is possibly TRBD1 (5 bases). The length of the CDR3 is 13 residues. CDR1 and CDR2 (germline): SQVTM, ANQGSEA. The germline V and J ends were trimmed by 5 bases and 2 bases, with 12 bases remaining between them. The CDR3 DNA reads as TGCAGCGTTTTACGGCAGGGAAACACTGAAGCTTTCTTT. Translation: CSVLRQGNTEAFF.

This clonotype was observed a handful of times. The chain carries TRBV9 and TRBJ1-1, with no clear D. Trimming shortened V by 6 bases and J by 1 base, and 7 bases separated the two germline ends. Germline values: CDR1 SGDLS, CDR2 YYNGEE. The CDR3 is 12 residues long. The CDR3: CASTGANTEAFF. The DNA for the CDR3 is TGTGCCAGCACGGGCGCGAACACTGAAGCTTTCTTT.

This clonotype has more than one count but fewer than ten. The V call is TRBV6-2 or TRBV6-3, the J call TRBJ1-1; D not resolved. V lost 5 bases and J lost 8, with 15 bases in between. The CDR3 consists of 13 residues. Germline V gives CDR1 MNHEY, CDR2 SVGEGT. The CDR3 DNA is TGTGCCAGCAGTCTTACCCAGAACAGAGAAGCTTTCTTT. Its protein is CASSLTQNREAFF.

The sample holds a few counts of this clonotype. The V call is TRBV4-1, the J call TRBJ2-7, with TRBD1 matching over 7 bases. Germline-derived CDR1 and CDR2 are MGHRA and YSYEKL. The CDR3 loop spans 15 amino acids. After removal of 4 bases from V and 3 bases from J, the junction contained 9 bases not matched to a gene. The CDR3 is CASSPGRTGLYEQYF. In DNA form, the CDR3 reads TGCGCCAGCAGCCCCGGTCGGACAGGACTCTACGAGCAGTACTTC.

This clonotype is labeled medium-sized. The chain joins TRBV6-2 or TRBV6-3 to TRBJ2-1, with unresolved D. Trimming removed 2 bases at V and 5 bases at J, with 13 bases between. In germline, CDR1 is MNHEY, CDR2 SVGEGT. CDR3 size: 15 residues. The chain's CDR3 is CASSYEGLGNNEQFF. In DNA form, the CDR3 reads TGTGCCAGCAGTTACGAAGGATTGGGAAACAATGAGCAGTTCTTC.

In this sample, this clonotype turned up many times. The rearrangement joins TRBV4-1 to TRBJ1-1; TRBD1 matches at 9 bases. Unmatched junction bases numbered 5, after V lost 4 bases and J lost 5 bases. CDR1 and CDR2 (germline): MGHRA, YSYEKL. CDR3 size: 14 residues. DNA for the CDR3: TGCGCCAGCAGCCGAAACAGGGGGCAAACTGAAGCTTTCTTT. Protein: CASSRNRGQTEAFF.

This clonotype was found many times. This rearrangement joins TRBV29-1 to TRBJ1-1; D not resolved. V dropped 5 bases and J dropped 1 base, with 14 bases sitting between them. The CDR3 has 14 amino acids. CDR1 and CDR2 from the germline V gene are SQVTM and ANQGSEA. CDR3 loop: CSVTVRQANTEAFF. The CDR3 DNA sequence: TGCAGCGTTACCGTCCGACAAGCGAACACTGAAGCTTTCTTT.

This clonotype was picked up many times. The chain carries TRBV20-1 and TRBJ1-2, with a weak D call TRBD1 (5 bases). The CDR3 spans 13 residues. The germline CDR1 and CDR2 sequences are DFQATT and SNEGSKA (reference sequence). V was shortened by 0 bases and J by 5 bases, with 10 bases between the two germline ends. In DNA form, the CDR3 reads TGCAGTGCTAGAGATATGACAGCTTATGGCTACACCTTC. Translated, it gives CSARDMTAYGYTF.

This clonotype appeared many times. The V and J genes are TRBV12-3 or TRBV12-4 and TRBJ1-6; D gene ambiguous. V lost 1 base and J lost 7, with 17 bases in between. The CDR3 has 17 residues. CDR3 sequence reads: CASSLVPLYKRNSPLHF. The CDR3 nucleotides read TGTGCCAGCAGTTTAGTCCCCCTTTATAAGAGGAATTCACCCCTCCACTTT.